The clone carrying this T cell receptor beta chain was detected only once. TCRdb's table, derived via immunoSEQ multiplex PCR, lists solely in-frame clones and lacks some. The sample has tens of thousands of clones, 75% to 90% seen once; the top ten hold 15% to 20%. The data are from a study of blood T cell repertoires in COVID-19. V was pared by 5 bases and J by 2 bases, with 5 bases of the junction left unmatched. The CDR3 loop spans 15 amino acids. Germline V gene data show CDR1 as MNHNY and CDR2 as SVGAGI (reference sequence). This receptor was taken from a human donor in a cohort sampled during active COVID-19. Input material: peripheral blood. The rearrangement links TRBV6-6 to TRBJ2-5; TRBD2 matches at 10 bases. The CDR3 sequence is CASSPRTSGQETQYF. CDR3 in DNA: TGTGCCAGCAGTCCGAGGACTAGCGGACAAGAGACCCAGTACTTC.